The 24 T cell receptor beta chains in this list originate from one sample, sequenced in a study of blood T cells in healthy people across ages. The use of a sample-barcoded 5' primer and a J-beta primer mix characterized a second PCR of about 6 to 12 cycles. Using its own MiXCR run on the 5' RACE reads, TCRdb lists one record per CDR3 protein. The sample contains over 450,000 distinct CDR3 sequences, around 24% of which appear only once. This same sample was also part of a study on T cells of mothers and their children.

Sequenced: blood. These receptor sequences come from a boy aged 5-17 years in good health.

This clonotype was found many times. The gene calls are TRBV21-1 and TRBJ2-5; the table gives TRBD2 as D, unverified against the DNA. TRBV21-1 counts as a pseudogene. The CDR3 totals 18 residues. CDR3 region: CASSTVGGLAENQETQYF. CDR3 DNA sequence: TGTGCCAGCAGCACCGTCGGCGGGCTGGCTGAGAATCAAGAGACCCAGTACTTC.

This clonotype was observed at least ten times. V gene TRBV7-2 combines with J gene TRBJ2-5, with 8 positions matching TRBD2. The DNA matches TRBJ2-1 better at its end, which makes the J call doubtful. Germline V gives CDR1 SGHTA, CDR2 FQGNSA. CDR3 length equals 12 residues. This CDR3 is CASSPGGNEQFF. CDR3 DNA: TGTGCCAGCAGCCCGGGGGGGAATGAGCAGTTCTTC.

This chain joins TRBV5-6 and TRBJ1-1, with D unclear. Germline V CDR1 and CDR2: SGHDT, YYEEEE. Trimming took off 2 bases at V and 0 bases at J, with 8 bases between the two ends. CDR3 length equals 14 residues. CDR3 sequence reads: CASSFPDLNTEAFF. CDR3 DNA: TGTGCCAGCAGCTTCCCAGACCTGAACACTGAAGCTTTCTTT.

There are a few counts of this clonotype. The V and J genes are TRBV7-2 and TRBJ2-1; D is undetermined. Germline V lookup: CDR1 SGHTA, CDR2 FQGNSA. The CDR3 sequence is 14 residues long. V lost 5 bases to trimming and J lost 3 bases, with 11 bases between them. The CDR3 bases are TGTGCCAGCAGCCGGCGGCAGGACTACAATGAGCAGTTCTTC. Protein: CASSRRQDYNEQFF.

This clonotype was seen ten or more times. V and J are TRBV6-6 and TRBJ1-1; D gene ambiguous. The germline V gene has CDR1 MNHNY and CDR2 SVGAGI (reference sequence). Trimming removed 4 bases at V and 1 base at J, with 10 bases between. The CDR3 length is 14 residues. The CDR3 protein is CASSSPGSNTEAFF. The CDR3 DNA follows: TGTGCCAGCAGTTCCCCCGGGTCGAACACTGAAGCTTTCTTT.

The V call is TRBV28, the J call TRBJ2-7; 7 positions agree with TRBD1. The CDR3 is 12 amino acids. Germline V gives CDR1 MDHEN, CDR2 SYDVKM. After removal of 2 bases from V and 8 bases from J, the junction contained 3 bases not matched to a gene. The CDR3 bases are TGTGCCAGCAGTTTAGACAGGGATAAGCAGTACTTC. Encoded protein: CASSLDRDKQYF.

The chain joins TRBV20-1 to TRBJ2-7; TRBD1 matches at 7 bases. V trimming: 3 bases; J trimming: 6 bases; junction bases outside the gene matches: 5. The CDR3 is 12 amino acids. In germline, CDR1 is DFQATT, CDR2 SNEGSKA (reference sequence). CDR3 amino acids: CSASTGASEQYF. In nucleotides, the CDR3 is TGCAGTGCTAGTACAGGGGCCTCCGAGCAGTACTTC.

This clonotype showed up just a few times. The chain couples TRBV4-3 to TRBJ2-3, with TRBD2 as a possible D gene (7 bases). The CDR3 has 17 residues. Germline V CDR1 and CDR2: LGHNA, YSLEER. The germline V and J ends were trimmed by 4 bases and 2 bases, with 19 bases remaining between them. This chain's CDR3 is CASSRLAGGGLTDTQYF. The CDR3 DNA follows: TGCGCCAGCAGCCGCCTGGCTGGCGGGGGCCTCACAGATACGCAGTATTTT.

V usage is TRBV5-1 and J usage is TRBJ2-3; D ambiguous. The CDR3 runs to 16 residues. In germline, CDR1 is SGHRS, CDR2 YFSETQ. V was shortened by 3 bases and J by 0 bases, with 14 bases between the two germline ends. The CDR3 region is CASSSWVDSSTDTQYF. In DNA form, the CDR3 reads TGCGCCAGCAGCTCTTGGGTGGATTCTAGCACAGATACGCAGTATTTT.

This chain uses TRBV5-5 with TRBJ2-1; 9 bases are a match to TRBD2. The DNA end is a closer match to TRBJ2-5, so the J assignment may be wrong. The CDR3 length is 15 residues. Germline V gene sequence: CDR1 SGHKS, CDR2 YYEKEE (reference sequence). The CDR3 DNA is TGTGCCAGCAGAAATAGCGGGAGTTCCCAAGAGACCCAGTACTTC. It specifies CASRNSGSSQETQYF.

The rearrangement links TRBV29-1 to TRBJ2-5; TRBD2 aligns across 13 bases. There are 14 residues in the CDR3. Germline V lookup: CDR1 SQVTM, CDR2 ANQGSEA. The junction had 4 bases not matched to a gene; V was cut back by 5 bases and J by 4 bases. Here the CDR3 reads CSVKGLAGAETQYF. As DNA, the CDR3 is TGCAGCGTTAAAGGACTAGCGGGAGCAGAGACCCAGTACTTC. Complete variable domain (other parts from reference TRBV29-1 and TRBJ2-5): SAVISQKPSRDICQRGTSLTIQCQVDSQVTMMFWYRQQPGQSLTLIATANQGSEATYESGFVIDKFPISRPNLTFSTLTVSNMSPEDSSIYLCSVKGLAGAETQYFGPGTRLLVL.

The CDR3 region is CASSTSSTRYF. CDR3 nucleotides: TGTGCCAGCAGTACAAGTTCCACGAGGTACTTC. The J gene is TRBJ2-7, the V gene TRBV6-2 or TRBV6-3, with D unclear. V was clipped by 5 bases and J by 12 bases, with 14 bases between them. The CDR3 contains 11 residues. The germline V gene has CDR1 MNHEY and CDR2 SVGEGT.

The chain carries TRBV4-3 and TRBJ2-5, with 9 bases aligning to TRBD1. The DNA end favors TRBJ2-1, so the J call may be wrong. Germline V lookup: CDR1 LGHNA, CDR2 YSLEER. CDR3 length equals 14 residues. CDR3 sequence: CASSLGQGDNEQFF. CDR3 coding DNA: TGCGCCAGCAGCCTGGGACAGGGAGACAATGAGCAGTTCTTC.

The gene calls are TRBV7-9 and TRBJ2-5; the D is unclear. The ends were cut back, 5 bases at V and 0 bases at J, with 10 bases in the middle. Germline V gene lookup returns CDR1 SEHNR and CDR2 FQNEAQ (reference sequence). The CDR3 has 14 residues. In DNA form, the CDR3 reads TGTGCCAGCAGCGTATGGAAGAACCAAGAGACCCAGTACTTC. Translated: CASSVWKNQETQYF.

This clonotype has a count of ten or more. The J gene is TRBJ1-4, the V gene TRBV28, with 8 bases matching TRBD1. Germline CDR1 is MDHEN and CDR2 is SYDVKM. With V trimmed by 6 bases and J by 7 bases, 7 bases remained unmatched. The CDR3 has 14 residues. The CDR3 DNA sequence: TGTGCCAGCAGATCAGGGGGCGCGGGTGAAAAACTGTTTTTT. Protein: CASRSGGAGEKLFF. The full variable domain, rest sourced from reference TRBV28 and TRBJ1-4, is DVKVTQSSRYLVKRTGEKVFLECVQDMDHENMFWYRQDPGLGLRLIYFSYDVKMKEKGDIPEGYSVSREKKERFSLILESASTNQTSMYLCASRSGGAGEKLFFGSGTQLSVL.

J is TRBJ2-5 and V is TRBV20-1, with D tentatively TRBD1 or TRBD2 (5 bases each). Between the trimmed V and J ends, which lost 1 base and 5 bases, there was a span of 14 bases. This CDR3 region has 14 residues. Germline CDR1 is DFQATT and CDR2 is SNEGSKA (reference sequence). The CDR3 protein is CSARVAIGTETQYF. DNA for the CDR3: TGCAGTGCTAGAGTAGCGATAGGGACGGAGACCCAGTACTTC.

This chain joins TRBV2 and TRBJ2-1; unclear D gene. This CDR3 contains 15 residues. Germline V gives CDR1 SNHLY, CDR2 FYNNEI. Trimming pared 6 bases from V and 0 bases from J, leaving 12 bases between. The CDR3 bases are TGTGCCAGCAGCCCCCTCGGCATCTCCTACAATGAGCAGTTCTTC. This encodes CASSPLGISYNEQFF.

This clonotype was counted at least ten times. The rearrangement uses TRBV6-2 or TRBV6-3 and TRBJ1-5; D is undetermined. Trimming stripped 6 bases from V and 5 bases from J, with 11 bases between. Germline V gene sequence: CDR1 MNHEY, CDR2 SVGEGT. CDR3 length: 13 amino acids. CDR3 in amino acids: CASSIVRDQPQHF. CDR3 coding DNA: TGTGCCAGCAGCATTGTAAGGGATCAGCCCCAGCATTTT.

This chain joins TRBV15 and TRBJ2-5; 7 bases map to TRBD1. Germline V gives CDR1 LNHNV, CDR2 YYDKDF (reference sequence). The trim removed 9 bases at V and 2 bases at J, leaving 12 bases unmatched. The CDR3 is 15 residues long. The CDR3: CATNPTGFSQETQYF. CDR3 in DNA: TGTGCCACAAACCCGACAGGGTTCTCACAAGAGACCCAGTACTTC.

This sequence joins TRBV5-1 and TRBJ2-5; 9 bases map to TRBD2. J lost 2 bases, V lost 0 bases, and 5 bases had no gene match. The length of the CDR3 is 16 residues. Per the germline V gene, CDR1 is SGHRS and CDR2 is YFSETQ. CDR3 nucleotide sequence: TGCGCCAGCAGCTTGGCGCCAGCGGGGGGACAAGAGACCCAGTACTTC. Encoded protein: CASSLAPAGGQETQYF.

The chain joins TRBV20-1 to TRBJ2-1; 10 bases align to TRBD2. The length of the CDR3 is 15 residues. Germline V gene lookup returns CDR1 DFQATT and CDR2 SNEGSKA (reference sequence). After removal of 4 bases from V and 7 bases from J, the junction contained 10 bases not matched to a gene. The CDR3 reads CSANSPSGRKNEQFF. DNA of the CDR3: TGCAGTGCTAACTCTCCTAGCGGGAGAAAAAATGAGCAGTTCTTC.

The chain employs TRBV29-1 and TRBJ2-3; no clear D. Trimming removed 8 bases from V and 0 bases from J, with 18 bases in between. The germline gives CDR1 SQVTM, CDR2 ANQGSEA. This CDR3 contains 15 residues. CDR3: CSSVIGLTSTDTQYF. CDR3 bases: TGCAGCAGCGTTATCGGGCTAACCAGCACAGATACGCAGTATTTT.

This clonotype was counted only a few times. V gene TRBV4-3 combines with J gene TRBJ2-6; TRBD1 matches 7 bases. In germline, CDR1 is LGHNA, CDR2 YSLEER. V was clipped by 3 bases and J by 1 base; unmatched bases: 9. The CDR3 is made up of 18 amino acids. The CDR3 DNA is TGCGCCAGCAGCCAGAGGTGGCAGGGGGTGTCTGGGGCCAACGTCCTGACTTTC. This encodes CASSQRWQGVSGANVLTF.

The chain is built from TRBV19 and TRBJ2-1; 7 bases agree with TRBD2. Germline V CDR1 and CDR2: LNHDA, SQIVND (reference sequence). Trimming removed 1 base from V and 4 bases from J; junction bases left unmatched: 4. The CDR3 runs 15 residues. This chain's CDR3 is CASSIAGGPYNEQFF. CDR3 DNA sequence: TGTGCCAGTAGTATAGCGGGAGGACCTTACAATGAGCAGTTCTTC.